This entry lists 8 T cell receptor beta chains sequenced from one sample in a study of blood T cell repertoires in COVID-19 (dated by TCRdb to between 2020 and 2021). The library was obtained by the immunoSEQ multiplex PCR assay. Not all clones reach the TCRdb copy of this immuneACCESS table, which keeps in-frame sequences only. Checked studies attribute under half of the gap to unresolved V genes and leave the rest unexplained. The sample table records about 390,000 clones; 87% of these occur just once. The ten largest account for 2.3% of the sample. Sequences were obtained from peripheral blood. These receptor sequences come from an older woman with COVID-19, enrolled during active disease.

The rearrangement uses TRBV9 and TRBJ1-3; the D is unclear. Trimming pared 7 bases from V and 0 bases from J, leaving 11 bases between. CDR1 is SGDLS and CDR2 is YYNGEE in the germline V gene. This CDR3 is built from 14 residues. CDR3 coding DNA: TGTGCCAGCGGTGAGCTAAGCTCTGGAAACACCATATATTTT. It encodes CASGELSSGNTIYF.

The chain joins TRBV10-3 to TRBJ1-1; no reliable D call. Germline V gives CDR1 ENHRY, CDR2 SYGVKD. The CDR3 runs 13 residues. V was pared by 0 bases and J by 7 bases, with 9 bases between. The CDR3 reads CAISESREIEAFF. CDR3 bases: TGTGCCATCAGTGAGTCGAGAGAGATTGAAGCTTTCTTT.

The rearrangement joins TRBV4-2 to TRBJ2-1; 7 bases match TRBD2. Germline V gene data show CDR1 as LGHNA and CDR2 as YNFKEQ. The length of the CDR3 is 17 residues. V was pared by 3 bases and J by 13 bases, with 21 bases of the junction left unmatched. CDR3: CASSQGNPSMSGVPQFF. In DNA, the CDR3 is TGTGCCAGCAGCCAGGGCAACCCTAGTATGAGCGGGGTCCCTCAGTTCTTC.

V and J are TRBV6-5 and TRBJ2-1; 7 bases map to TRBD2. The CDR3 consists of 12 residues. Per germline, CDR1 MNHEY and CDR2 SVGAGI. With V trimmed by 1 base and J by 9 bases, 0 bases remained unmatched. CDR3 sequence reads: CASSYWGGEQFF. The CDR3, as DNA: TGTGCCAGCAGTTACTGGGGGGGTGAGCAGTTCTTC.

The gene calls are TRBV12-3 or TRBV12-4 and TRBJ2-3; D perhaps matches TRBD2 (6 bases). V was cut by 7 bases and J by 4 bases, with 12 bases left in between. The length of the CDR3 is 13 residues. This chain's CDR3 is CASTSPGADTQYF. As DNA, the CDR3 is TGTGCCAGCACGAGTCCGGGGGCAGATACGCAGTATTTT.

The chain couples TRBV7-3 to TRBJ2-2; D is uncertain. Trimming cost V 5 bases and J 3 bases, with 7 bases left between them. The germline V gene encodes CDR1 SGHTA and CDR2 FQGTGA. This CDR3 spans 13 amino acids. DNA of the CDR3: TGTGCCAGCAGCCTATTGGACACCGGGGAGCTGTTTTTT. Its translation: CASSLLDTGELFF. Full variable domain (remainder filled in from reference TRBV7-3 and TRBJ2-2): GAGVSQTPSNKVTEKGKYVELRCDPISGHTALYWYRQSLGQGPEFLIYFQGTGAADDSGLPNDRFFAVRPEGSVSTLKIQRTERGDSAVYLCASSLLDTGELFFGEGSRLTVL.

Details on this clone: Other DNA sequences in this sample translate to the same CDR3. The chain combines TRBV5-1 with TRBJ2-7, with 7 bases matching TRBD1. V lost 5 bases and J lost 6; bases outside the gene matches: 5. The CDR3 is 12 residues long. Per the germline V gene, CDR1 is SGHRS and CDR2 is YFSETQ. Here the CDR3 reads CASSPGGVEQYF. The CDR3 DNA reads TGCGCCAGCAGTCCAGGGGGAGTCGAGCAGTACTTC.

This rearrangement joins TRBV6-5 to TRBJ1-2, with D possibly TRBD1 on 5 matching bases. CDR1 is MNHEY, CDR2 SVGAGI, per germline. Deletions cut 8 bases from V and 6 bases from J, with 16 bases between. This CDR3 has 13 residues. In DNA form, the CDR3 reads TGTGCCAGCCGGGGGTCTGTGGGAAATGGCTACACCTTC. Its translation is CASRGSVGNGYTF.